This entry lists 16 T cell receptor beta chains sequenced from one sample in a study of OX40 agonist ivuxolimab in advanced cancers. Sequenced by immunoSEQ multiplex PCR; TCRdb stores in-frame clones only, minus some. The sample lists about 34,000 clones; approximately 82% were seen once. Specimen: CD4+ or CD8+ T cells sorted from blood, collected in a trial of the OX40 agonist ivuxolimab. Every receptor here comes from an adult with an advanced solid tumor such as melanoma, head and neck, liver or kidney cancer.

CDR3 sequence reads: CASSFMDREGQPQHF. CDR3 DNA sequence: TGTGCCAGCAGCTTTATGGACAGGGAGGGTCAGCCCCAGCATTTT. The chain combines TRBV7-2 with TRBJ1-5, with 8 bases identical to TRBD1. The CDR3 is made up of 15 amino acids. Germline CDR1 is SGHTA and CDR2 is FQGNSA. V lost 3 bases and J lost 6; bases outside the gene matches: 7.

The V and J genes are TRBV6-5 and TRBJ1-2; maybe TRBD1 (6 bases). Germline V CDR1 and CDR2: MNHEY, SVGAGI. The CDR3 sequence is 14 residues long. V was pared by 0 bases and J by 4 bases, with 9 bases between. The CDR3 protein is CASSYSKGGYGYTF. DNA of the CDR3: TGTGCCAGCAGTTACTCGAAAGGGGGCTATGGCTACACCTTC.

This clone has just a few counts. The V and J genes are TRBV19 and TRBJ1-6; D is unresolved. Germline CDR1 reads LNHDA; CDR2 reads SQIVND (reference sequence). This CDR3 has 14 amino acids. With 6 bases removed from V and 10 bases from J, the gap between germline ends came to 16 bases. CDR3 in DNA: TGTGCCAGTAGCTACCTCGGGGAGGGATCACCCCTCCACTTT. It encodes CASSYLGEGSPLHF.

V usage is TRBV11-2 and J usage is TRBJ2-7; no clear D gene. The V end lost 0 bases, the J end lost 2 bases, and 2 bases lay between the germline ends. This CDR3 contains 12 residues. Germline assignment: CDR1 SGHAT and CDR2 FQNNGV. The CDR3 spells CASSLDPYEQYF. CDR3 bases: TGTGCCAGCAGCTTAGACCCCTACGAGCAGTACTTC.

The chain links TRBV30 to TRBJ1-1; TRBD1 matches at 8 bases. Germline CDR1 GTSNPN, CDR2 SVGIG (reference sequence). This CDR3 comprises 15 residues. V trimming: 3 bases; J trimming: 7 bases; junction bases outside the gene matches: 13. As DNA, the CDR3 is TGTGCCTGGAGACAAAGACAGGGGCCGCTATATGAAGCTTTCTTT. It translates to CAWRQRQGPLYEAFF.

This rearrangement joins TRBV18 to TRBJ2-7, with 8 bases aligning to TRBD1. Germline lookup yields CDR1 KGHSH and CDR2 LQKENI. This CDR3 is 15 amino acids long. Trimming cost V 4 bases and J 6 bases; bases outside gene matches: 11. DNA for the CDR3: TGTGCCAGCTCACTTGGGACAGGTCCCCGGGGCGAGCAGTACTTC. Its protein is CASSLGTGPRGEQYF.

The chain is built from TRBV10-3 and TRBJ1-3; 10 bases are a match to TRBD1. Germline loops: CDR1 ENHRY, CDR2 SYGVKD. J gave up 4 bases and V 3 bases, and 6 bases lay outside the gene matches. There are 16 residues in the CDR3. For the CDR3, the DNA is TGTGCCATCAGTGACCGACAGGGGGCGCAGGGAAACACCATATATTTT. Its translation is CAISDRQGAQGNTIYF.

This sequence joins TRBV6-1 and TRBJ1-5, with a weak D call TRBD1 (6 bases). V was clipped by 5 bases and J by 3 bases, with 14 bases between them. In germline, CDR1 is MNHNS, CDR2 SASEGT. The CDR3 spans 15 residues. CDR3 in DNA: TGTGCCAGCAGTCCCAGGGGACGCGACAATCAGCCCCAGCATTTT. Translating gives CASSPRGRDNQPQHF.

The chain has TRBV7-8 and TRBJ2-5; the match to TRBD2 covers 11 bases. After removal of 3 bases from V and 3 bases from J, the junction contained 0 bases not matched to a gene. This CDR3 has 14 amino acids. The germline V gene encodes CDR1 SGHVS and CDR2 FQNEAQ. The CDR3 DNA is TGTGCCAGCAGCTTTAGCGGGAGGGAAGAGACCCAGTACTTC. Encoded protein: CASSFSGREETQYF.

This clone was observed a single time. This chain joins TRBV6-5 and TRBJ1-5, with a weak D call TRBD1 (6 bases). CDR1 is MNHEY, CDR2 SVGAGI, per germline. Deletions cut 9 bases from V and 0 bases from J, with 12 bases between. The CDR3 runs 14 residues. CDR3 bases: TGTGCCAGAGAGACAGGCGCTAGCAATCAGCCCCAGCATTTT. Translation gives CARETGASNQPQHF.

The CDR3, as DNA: TGTGCCAGCAGTGAACCATTTACGATAGCGGGGGATGAGCAGTACTTC. This translates into CASSEPFTIAGDEQYF. The rearrangement links TRBV6-1 to TRBJ2-7; the match to TRBD2 covers 9 bases. The V segment lost 2 bases and the J segment 7 bases; nucleotides outside the gene matches: 12. The CDR3 consists of 16 residues. Germline values: CDR1 MNHNS, CDR2 SASEGT.

The chain is built from TRBV11-2 and TRBJ2-7; 7 nucleotides agree with TRBD1. Germline CDR1 is SGHAT and CDR2 is FQNNGV. V was pared by 4 bases and J by 6 bases, with 12 bases of the junction left unmatched. This CDR3 contains 15 residues. The chain's CDR3 is CASSYFGTDLPEQYF. The CDR3 DNA reads as TGTGCCAGCAGCTATTTTGGGACAGACCTCCCCGAGCAGTACTTC.

Only one count was recorded for this clone. The chain uses TRBV7-6 and TRBJ1-3, with 7 bases matching TRBD1. The CDR3 is 14 residues long. With 5 bases clipped from V and 4 bases from J, the junction kept 5 bases outside the gene matches. The germline gives CDR1 SGHVS, CDR2 FNYEAQ. The CDR3 reads CASSPGQSGNTIYF. The CDR3, as DNA: TGTGCCAGCAGCCCGGGACAGAGCGGAAACACCATATATTTT. Full variable domain (missing parts from reference TRBV7-6 and TRBJ1-3): GAGVSQSPRYKVTKRGQDVALRCDPISGHVSLYWYRQALGQGPEFLTYFNYEAQQDKSGLPNDRFSAERPEGSISTLTIQRTEQRDSAMYRCASSPGQSGNTIYFGEGSWLTVV.

This clone was seen a single time. The chain recombines TRBV12-5 with TRBJ2-6; D is uncertain. The CDR3 totals 13 residues. Germline V gives CDR1 LGHNT, CDR2 FRNRAP. With 6 bases removed from V and 1 base from J, the gap between germline ends came to 4 bases. CDR3 nucleotide sequence: TGTGCTAGTGGCAGATCTGGGGCCAACGTCCTGACTTTC. Protein: CASGRSGANVLTF.

The rearrangement uses TRBV5-4 and TRBJ1-2, with 7 bases matching TRBD1. J was trimmed by 5 bases and V by 5 bases; bases with no gene match: 6. The CDR3 is made up of 13 amino acids. Germline CDR1 is SGHNT and CDR2 is YYREEE (reference sequence). CDR3 loop: CASRHGTAYGYTF. Here the CDR3 DNA reads TGTGCCAGCAGGCACGGGACAGCTTATGGCTACACCTTC.

The chain carries TRBV15 and TRBJ2-7, with 9 bases aligning to TRBD2. The CDR3 loop spans 15 amino acids. After removal of 11 bases from V and 2 bases from J, the junction contained 13 bases not matched to a gene. CDR1 LNHNV and CDR2 YYDKDF come from the germline V gene (reference sequence). The CDR3, as DNA: TGTGCCGTTGCCCCGGGAGGACTAGCGACCTACGAGCAGTACTTC. Its protein is CAVAPGGLATYEQYF.